The 10 T cell receptor beta chains given below trace back to one sample, sequenced in a study of T cell responses to AZD1222 COVID-19 vaccine. The data were produced by immunoSEQ multiplex PCR, yet TCRdb's version contains in-frame clones alone and is incomplete. The sample has some 150,000 clones; about 90% are singletons. The material sequenced was peripheral blood, taken on day 0 of AZD1222 vaccination. The receptors were sampled from an adult in good health.

V usage is TRBV19 and J usage is TRBJ1-5; D may be TRBD1 (6 bases). Germline assignment: CDR1 LNHDA and CDR2 SQIVND (reference sequence). The CDR3 is made up of 14 amino acids. Trimming took 5 bases from V and 4 from J, leaving 12 bases between them. The CDR3 is CASSSQGWNQPQHF. DNA for the CDR3: TGTGCCAGTAGTTCGCAGGGGTGGAATCAGCCCCAGCATTTT.

This clone was observed a handful of times. This chain links TRBV4-3 with TRBJ2-7; TRBD1 or TRBD2 may be the D gene (5 bases each). The CDR3 totals 17 residues. V dropped 0 bases and J dropped 2 bases, with 17 bases sitting between them. The V gene's germline CDR1 is LGHNA and CDR2 YSLEER. The CDR3 reads CASSQDAIGTAPYEQYF. The CDR3 DNA follows: TGCGCCAGCAGCCAAGATGCAATCGGGACGGCTCCCTACGAGCAGTACTTC.

The CDR3 coding sequence is TGTGCCAGCTCACCCACCACGGGGGAGACCCAGTACTTC. As protein: CASSPTTGETQYF. The V and J genes are TRBV18 and TRBJ2-5; D possibly corresponds to TRBD2 (5 bases). There are 13 residues in the CDR3. Germline CDR1 KGHSH, CDR2 LQKENI. V was cut by 3 bases and J by 5 bases, with 10 bases left in between.

This clone was observed a handful of times. The DNA for the CDR3 is TGTGCCAGCAGCTTATCGCTTCCGGGACAGGGGGCTTCCGAGCAGTACTTC. Its translation: CASSLSLPGQGASEQYF. The V call is TRBV7-2, the J call TRBJ2-7; 12 bases line up with TRBD1. V gave up 2 bases and J gave up 6 bases; unmatched junction bases: 11. The CDR3 has 17 residues. Germline loops: CDR1 SGHTA, CDR2 FQGNSA.

This clone has only one observation. This chain uses TRBV5-1 with TRBJ1-3, with D perhaps matching TRBD1 (5 bases). Trimming took off 0 bases at V and 6 bases at J, with 10 bases between the two ends. This CDR3 region has 14 residues. Per germline, CDR1 SGHRS and CDR2 YFSETQ. CDR3 bases: TGCGCCAGCAGCTTGGGGGACGGAGTAAACACCATATATTTT. Amino acid sequence: CASSLGDGVNTIYF.

V is TRBV7-2 and J is TRBJ1-1; TRBD1 agrees at 7 bases. Looked up from germline, CDR1 is SGHTA and CDR2 is FQGNSA. This CDR3 has 14 residues. Trimming removed 5 bases from V and 1 base from J; junction bases left unmatched: 4. CDR3 coding DNA: TGTGCCAGCAGCAACAGGGGAGGGAACACTGAAGCTTTCTTT. This translates into CASSNRGGNTEAFF.

CDR3 residues: CASTWERQETQYF. CDR3 nucleotide sequence: TGTGCCAGCACCTGGGAACGACAAGAGACCCAGTACTTC. This chain links TRBV7-3 with TRBJ2-5; unclear D gene. Trimming stripped 7 bases from V and 2 bases from J, with 11 bases between. Per the germline V gene, CDR1 is SGHTA and CDR2 is FQGTGA. There are 13 residues in the CDR3.

V is TRBV7-9 and J is TRBJ1-1; no definite D call. The V gene lost 5 bases and the J gene lost 8 bases, with 9 bases spanning the gap. Per the germline V gene, CDR1 is SEHNR and CDR2 is FQNEAQ (reference sequence). The CDR3 has 11 amino acids. CDR3 in DNA: TGTGCCAGCAGCATTATGGACGAAGCTTTCTTT. Translated: CASSIMDEAFF.

This rearrangement joins TRBV6-2 or TRBV6-3 to TRBJ2-2, with 16 bases identical to TRBD2. With 4 bases clipped from V and 3 bases from J, the junction kept 5 bases outside the gene matches. The V gene's germline CDR1 is MNHEY and CDR2 SVGEGT. This CDR3 has 18 residues. DNA for the CDR3: TGTGCCAGCAGTTCCCGGGGACTAGCGGGAGGGTACACCGGGGAGCTGTTTTTT. This translates into CASSSRGLAGGYTGELFF.

CDR3 region: CASSSGSPRPRGGYTF. The CDR3 DNA sequence: TGTGCCAGTAGTTCTGGTAGTCCCCGACCTAGGGGTGGCTACACCTTC. The rearrangement uses TRBV19 and TRBJ1-2; a possible D gene is TRBD1 (5 bases). Germline V gene sequence: CDR1 LNHDA, CDR2 SQIVND (reference sequence). Trimming removed 5 bases from V and 7 bases from J, with 23 bases in between. The CDR3 contains 16 residues.